This T cell receptor (beta chain) was identified during a study of graft-versus-host responses after intestinal transplantation. Findings and caveats of the study: Early after transplant, HvG clones declined as circulating GvH clones peaked.

This clone came up a few times. Antigen: not known. The protocol was immunoSEQ multiplex PCR, while the TCRdb copy is restricted to in-frame clones and leaves out a portion. The sample contains almost 15,000 clones, approximately 61% of which appear only once. Graft tissue was processed to release intraepithelial and lamina propria lymphocytes. This sequence was found in a human patient who received an intestinal transplant, so some T cells may come from the graft donor. Sequenced here: ileum tissue, sampled approximately 700 days after intestinal transplantation.

This CDR3 reads CAIRTGTGGGETQYF. CDR3 sequence (DNA): TGTGCCATAAGAACCGGGACAGGGGGAGGGGAGACCCAGTACTTC. This rearrangement joins TRBV7-9 to TRBJ2-5, with 11 bases that match TRBD1. Germline CDR1 is SEHNR and CDR2 is FQNEAQ (reference sequence). V lost 10 bases to trimming and J lost 5 bases; unmatched junction nucleotides: 12. This CDR3 is 15 amino acids long.